A single sample gave rise to the 25 T cell receptor beta chains below, sequenced in a study of cytotoxic CD8 clonotypes in ibrutinib-treated CLL. TCRdb's table, derived via immunoSEQ multiplex PCR, lists solely in-frame clones and lacks some. The sample contains around 200,000 clones, roughly 73% of which appear only once. Here the sequenced sample was PBMCs, taken after 12 months of ibrutinib treatment. The receptors were gathered from a human donor with chronic lymphocytic leukemia.

The chain carries TRBV14 and TRBJ1-1; D not resolved. CDR3 length: 14 amino acids. V was cut by 5 bases and J by 5 bases, with 15 bases left in between. The germline CDR1 and CDR2 sequences are SGHDN and FVKESK. CDR3 in amino acids: CASSAPSPSTEAFF. CDR3 in DNA: TGTGCCAGCAGCGCACCCTCGCCGAGTACTGAAGCTTTCTTT.

V usage is TRBV7-9 and J usage is TRBJ2-3; tentatively, D is TRBD1 (6 bases). Germline V CDR1 and CDR2: SEHNR, FQNEAQ (reference sequence). The length of the CDR3 is 15 residues. Between the trimmed V and J ends, which lost 5 bases and 5 bases, there was a span of 17 bases. CDR3 sequence: CASSQGTGRGDTQYF. Written as DNA, the CDR3 is TGTGCCAGCAGCCAGGGGACGGGTCGTGGAGATACGCAGTATTTT.

This clone has ten or more counts. V usage is TRBV5-1 and J usage is TRBJ1-2; D possibly corresponds to TRBD1 (5 bases). V shed 9 bases and J shed 8 bases, with 17 bases lying between them. The CDR3 has 12 residues. The germline V gene has CDR1 SGHRS and CDR2 YFSETQ. The DNA for the CDR3 is TGCGCCATCAAAACTCCCCCAGGGGGCTACACCTTC. This encodes CAIKTPPGGYTF.

The chain employs TRBV10-3 and TRBJ1-1; D is unresolved. Looked up from germline, CDR1 is ENHRY and CDR2 is SYGVKD. V lost 2 bases and J lost 6, with 10 bases in between. This CDR3 is built from 13 residues. CDR3 region: CAISEVTSAEAFF. CDR3 coding DNA: TGTGCCATCAGTGAGGTAACTTCGGCTGAAGCTTTCTTT.

CDR3 protein: CASSPAVSRFYEQYF. The DNA of the CDR3 is TGTGCCAGCTCACCAGCAGTCTCCCGATTCTACGAGCAGTACTTC. V usage is TRBV18 and J usage is TRBJ2-7; D unresolved. The V end was cut by 2 bases, the J end by 3 bases, with 14 bases between. CDR1 and CDR2 from the germline V gene are KGHSH and LQKENI. The CDR3 covers 15 residues.

In DNA form, the CDR3 reads TGTGCCAGCAGCTTAGGCCGCGGATCGCAACAGTACTTC. Its protein product is CASSLGRGSQQYF. This sequence joins TRBV7-6 and TRBJ2-7; D remains ambiguous. The V end lost 1 base, the J end lost 10 bases, and 14 bases lay between the germline ends. CDR3 length equals 13 residues. In germline, CDR1 is SGHVS, CDR2 FNYEAQ.

The chain employs TRBV7-9 and TRBJ2-7; TRBD2 might be the D (5 bases). V gave up 5 bases and J gave up 2 bases, with 13 bases separating them. The CDR3 contains 14 residues. Germline V gene lookup returns CDR1 SEHNR and CDR2 FQNEAQ (reference sequence). DNA for the CDR3: TGTGCCAGCAGCCCGGGGTTAGTTACCTACGAGCAGTACTTC. Its protein is CASSPGLVTYEQYF. The entire variable domain, with the rest obtained from reference TRBV7-9 and TRBJ2-7, is as follows: DTGVSQNPRHKITKRGQNVTFRCDPISEHNRLYWYRQTLGQGPEFLTYFQNEAQLEKSRLLSDRFSAERPKGSFSTLEIQRTEQGDSAMYLCASSPGLVTYEQYFGPGTRLTVT.

The chain joins TRBV10-3 to TRBJ2-7; weak D call: TRBD2 (5 bases). With 7 bases removed from V and 0 bases from J, the gap between germline ends came to 13 bases. The CDR3 totals 14 residues. The V gene's germline CDR1 is ENHRY and CDR2 SYGVKD. The CDR3 here is CAINTDGSSYEQYF. The CDR3 nucleotides read TGTGCCATCAATACGGATGGGAGCTCCTACGAGCAGTACTTC.

The rearrangement uses TRBV4-1 and TRBJ2-6; TRBD2 matches 10 bases. Germline trimming cut 2 bases from V and 0 bases from J; bases unmatched to any gene: 13. CDR1 is MGHRA and CDR2 is YSYEKL in the germline V gene. The CDR3 totals 21 residues. CDR3 sequence (DNA): TGCGCCAGCAGCCAAAATTCCCCCACTAGCGGGGTAAGCTCTGGGGCCAACGTCCTGACTTTC. As protein: CASSQNSPTSGVSSGANVLTF.

This clone came up a few times. Additional DNA sequences in this sample encode the identical CDR3. The chain is built from TRBV7-9 and TRBJ2-2; D gene unclear. This CDR3 region has 11 residues. Trimming removed 5 bases at V and 4 bases at J, with 2 bases between. Germline CDR1 and CDR2: SEHNR and FQNEAQ (reference sequence). This CDR3 is CASSPTGELFF. The CDR3 DNA sequence: TGTGCCAGCAGCCCCACCGGGGAGCTGTTTTTT.

The chain combines TRBV28 with TRBJ2-7; 8 bases are shared with TRBD2. Losses at the gene ends were 7 bases for V and 3 bases for J; bases not matched to a gene: 11. Germline CDR1 reads MDHEN; CDR2 reads SYDVKM. The CDR3 covers 15 residues. Written as DNA, the CDR3 is TGTGCCAGCATTATGTCGGGAGGGCCAGTCTACGAGCAGTACTTC. It yields the protein CASIMSGGPVYEQYF.

This clone was observed a single time. This sequence joins TRBV2 and TRBJ1-4; 7 positions agree with TRBD1. The CDR3 extends over 14 amino acids. The V segment lost 7 bases and the J segment 4 bases; nucleotides outside the gene matches: 6. Germline loops: CDR1 SNHLY, CDR2 FYNNEI. This CDR3 is CASIRDSNNEKLFF. CDR3 nucleotide sequence: TGTGCCAGCATTCGGGACAGCAATAATGAAAAACTGTTTTTT.

The CDR3, as DNA: TGTGCCAGCAGCCAAGAGGGGTCCCGGGGAGGCTATGGCTACACCTTC. It yields the protein CASSQEGSRGGYGYTF. The rearrangement uses TRBV14 and TRBJ1-2; the D is unclear. The CDR3 runs 16 residues. Germline V gives CDR1 SGHDN, CDR2 FVKESK. V lost 0 bases and J 4 bases, leaving 15 bases between the germline ends. The whole variable domain, filled in from reference TRBV14 and TRBJ1-2, reads EAGVTQFPSHSVIEKGQTVTLRCDPISGHDNLYWYRRVMGKEIKFLLHFVKESKQDESGMPNNRFLAERTGGTYSTLKVQPAELEDSGVYFCASSQEGSRGGYGYTFGSGTRLTVV.

The chain combines TRBV27 with TRBJ2-1; tentatively, D is TRBD2 (6 bases). The CDR3 has 15 amino acids. The ends were cut back, 2 bases at V and 4 bases at J, with 12 bases in the middle. CDR1 MNHEY and CDR2 SMNVEV come from the germline V gene (reference sequence). The CDR3 here is CASSLELAQYNEQFF. The DNA of the CDR3 is TGTGCCAGCAGTTTAGAGCTAGCGCAGTACAATGAGCAGTTCTTC.

The gene calls are TRBV25-1 and TRBJ2-6, with a weak D call TRBD1 (5 bases). Per the germline V gene, CDR1 is MGHDK and CDR2 is SYGVNS. Between the trimmed V and J ends, which lost 1 base and 0 bases, there was a span of 7 bases. This CDR3 region has 16 residues. CDR3 DNA sequence: TGTGCCAGCAGTGAATTTAGGGGCTCTGGGGCCAACGTCCTGACTTTC. This sequence encodes CASSEFRGSGANVLTF.

The chain combines TRBV29-1 with TRBJ2-5, with D maybe TRBD1 (6 bases). Trimming left V 3 bases short and J 7 bases short, with 21 bases between. This CDR3 contains 15 residues. The germline CDR1 and CDR2 sequences are SQVTM and ANQGSEA. Here the CDR3 DNA reads TGCAGCGTTGAGGGGTATGGCCCCCCGACAGGGACCCAGTACTTC. Translated, it gives CSVEGYGPPTGTQYF.

The chain carries TRBV7-9 and TRBJ1-1; tentative D call: TRBD1 (6 bases). Germline lookup yields CDR1 SEHNR and CDR2 FQNEAQ (reference sequence). The CDR3 length is 13 residues. V shed 5 bases and J shed 2 bases, with 9 bases lying between them. CDR3 region: CASSKQGNTEAFF. CDR3 nucleotide sequence: TGTGCCAGCAGCAAACAGGGAAACACTGAAGCTTTCTTT. Variable domain in full (rest from reference TRBV7-9 and TRBJ1-1): DTGVSQNPRHKITKRGQNVTFRCDPISEHNRLYWYRQTLGQGPEFLTYFQNEAQLEKSRLLSDRFSAERPKGSFSTLEIQRTEQGDSAMYLCASSKQGNTEAFFGQGTRLTVV.

This sequence joins TRBV5-1 and TRBJ2-1; D perhaps matches TRBD2 (5 bases). The CDR3 runs to 15 residues. CDR1 is SGHRS, CDR2 YFSETQ, per germline. Trimming cost V 2 bases and J 2 bases, with 11 bases left between them. This chain's CDR3 is CASSFSSGPYNEQFF. DNA for the CDR3: TGCGCCAGCAGCTTTTCGAGCGGACCCTACAATGAGCAGTTCTTC.

V usage is TRBV14 and J usage is TRBJ2-7; D remains ambiguous. The CDR3 is 15 amino acids. V was trimmed by 0 bases and J by 9 bases, leaving 18 bases between them. Germline-derived CDR1 and CDR2 are SGHDN and FVKESK. The CDR3 protein is CASSQEGTARVRQYF. The CDR3 DNA reads as TGTGCCAGCAGCCAAGAGGGAACAGCCCGAGTCAGGCAGTACTTC.

The CDR3 coding sequence is TGTGCCAGCAGCCCCCGGACAGGGGTGGGCTACACCTTC. This codes for CASSPRTGVGYTF. The V call is TRBV7-9, the J call TRBJ1-2, with 9 bases matching TRBD1. The CDR3 sequence is 13 residues long. Germline V gives CDR1 SEHNR, CDR2 FQNEAQ (reference sequence). The V and J ends lost 5 bases and 8 bases, in that order; junction bases with no gene match: 6. Based on the CDR3 plus reference TRBV7-9 and TRBJ1-2, the full variable domain is DTGVSQNPRHKITKRGQNVTFRCDPISEHNRLYWYRQTLGQGPEFLTYFQNEAQLEKSRLLSDRFSAERPKGSFSTLEIQRTEQGDSAMYLCASSPRTGVGYTFGSGTRLTVV.

V usage is TRBV15 and J usage is TRBJ2-5; D remains ambiguous. V lost 0 bases to trimming and J lost 5 bases, with 7 bases between them. Per germline, CDR1 LNHNV and CDR2 YYDKDF (reference sequence). This CDR3 is 13 amino acids long. CDR3: CATSRDLVETQYF. Here the CDR3 DNA reads TGTGCCACCAGCAGAGATCTTGTGGAGACCCAGTACTTC.

This clone has just one count. This sequence joins TRBV6-1 and TRBJ1-1; no definite D call. CDR1 MNHNS and CDR2 SASEGT come from the germline V gene. Trimming cost V 2 bases and J 2 bases, with 15 bases left between them. The CDR3 has 16 amino acids. Written as DNA, the CDR3 is TGTGCCAGCAGTGAAATAGGTCAGGAGATAAACACTGAAGCTTTCTTT. As protein: CASSEIGQEINTEAFF.

This rearrangement joins TRBV27 to TRBJ2-1; 13 bases are shared with TRBD2. Trimming took 8 bases from V and 9 from J; bases not matched to a gene: 4. Germline V gives CDR1 MNHEY, CDR2 SMNVEV (reference sequence). This CDR3 contains 13 residues. In DNA, the CDR3 is TGTGCCAGCGGACTAGCGGGAGTCTCTGAGCAGTTCTTC. Translation: CASGLAGVSEQFF.

The chain combines TRBV6-1 with TRBJ1-5; D perhaps matches TRBD1 (6 bases). The V and J ends lost 6 bases and 5 bases respectively, with 17 bases between them. CDR1 is MNHNS, CDR2 SASEGT, per germline. There are 15 residues in the CDR3. In DNA form, the CDR3 reads TGTGCCAGCAGGTCATTGCCGGGGGCTGATCAGCCCCAGCATTTT. Translated, it gives CASRSLPGADQPQHF.

The CDR3, as DNA: TGTGCCAGTAGCCCCGGGACAGGGGAGACCTACGAGCAGTACTTC. Translation: CASSPGTGETYEQYF. V and J are TRBV19 and TRBJ2-7, with 10 bases aligning to TRBD1. This CDR3 is built from 15 residues. V trimming: 6 bases; J trimming: 2 bases; junction bases outside the gene matches: 7. Looked up from germline, CDR1 is LNHDA and CDR2 is SQIVND (reference sequence).